The next 13 T cell receptor beta chains were all read from a single sample in a study of PD-1 blockade in classical Hodgkin lymphoma (TCRdb year 2020). Library construction relied on the immunoSEQ multiplex PCR assay. In its TCRdb copy, this immuneACCESS table keeps in-frame sequences only and misses some clones. Where compared with another copy, unresolved V genes explain less than half of these, and the others have no known cause. The sample table contains 84,000 or so clones; only one count was recorded for around 90% of them. Less than 3% of the sample is taken by the ten largest. The time point label for this specimen denotes: cycle 2 day 1 (C2D1) of nivolumab. All trial patients had relapsed after autologous stem cell transplantation, with cohorts A, B and C differing in prior brentuximab vedotin exposure. Specimen: peripheral blood mononuclear cells (PBMCs), collected before the second cycle of nivolumab. The receptors come from a human donor with classical Hodgkin lymphoma.

The CDR3 spells CATKQGSNTGELFF. DNA of the CDR3: TGCGCCACCAAACAGGGGTCCAACACCGGGGAGCTGTTTTTT. This sequence joins TRBV4-1 and TRBJ2-2; 7 bases are shared with TRBD1. CDR1 is MGHRA, CDR2 YSYEKL, per germline. With 10 bases clipped from V and 2 bases from J, the junction kept 7 bases outside the gene matches. This CDR3 contains 14 residues.

The chain links TRBV5-1 to TRBJ1-1; 9 bases fit TRBD1. The CDR3 length is 14 residues. Germline V gene sequence: CDR1 SGHRS, CDR2 YFSETQ. The J segment lost 2 bases and the V segment lost 4 bases, leaving 3 bases of the junction unmatched. The DNA for the CDR3 is TGCGCCAGCAGCAAGACAGGGGGAAACACTGAAGCTTTCTTT. Translation gives CASSKTGGNTEAFF.

The genes are TRBV7-9 and TRBJ2-7; the match to TRBD1 covers 7 bases. The CDR3 totals 15 residues. J was trimmed by 5 bases and V by 1 base; bases with no gene match: 8. Germline lookup yields CDR1 SEHNR and CDR2 FQNEAQ (reference sequence). The CDR3 DNA is TGTGCCAGCAGCTTAGGTTGGACAGGCGAAAACGAGCAGTACTTC. Amino acid sequence: CASSLGWTGENEQYF.

The chain combines TRBV6-5 with TRBJ2-5; no definite D call. CDR3 length equals 14 residues. Germline V gene lookup returns CDR1 MNHEY and CDR2 SVGAGI. V shed 3 bases and J shed 2 bases, with 10 bases lying between them. The CDR3 DNA reads as TGTGCCAGCAGTTATAGCCAGCTTCAAGAGACCCAGTACTTC. Translating gives CASSYSQLQETQYF.

The chain is built from TRBV29-1 and TRBJ1-4; TRBD1 aligns across 7 bases. In germline, CDR1 is SQVTM, CDR2 ANQGSEA. With 0 bases clipped from V and 8 bases from J, the junction kept 9 bases outside the gene matches. CDR3 length equals 15 residues. The CDR3: CSVEDTRGRGEKLFF. The CDR3 DNA is TGCAGCGTTGAAGATACGAGGGGGCGAGGGGAAAAACTGTTTTTT.

The chain uses TRBV6-5 and TRBJ2-7; D may match TRBD1 or TRBD2 (6 bases each). The CDR3 has 16 residues. Trimming left V 0 bases short and J 3 bases short, with 15 bases between. Germline V gene lookup returns CDR1 MNHEY and CDR2 SVGAGI. The DNA of the CDR3 is TGTGCCAGCAGTTACTCAGCGACAGGAGGGGGCTACGAGCAGTACTTC. Its protein product is CASSYSATGGGYEQYF.

The V gene is TRBV6-6, the J gene TRBJ1-2; D gene uncertain. CDR3 length: 13 residues. CDR1 MNHNY and CDR2 SVGAGI come from the germline V gene (reference sequence). The V and J ends lost 2 bases and 1 base respectively, with 5 bases between them. The CDR3 loop is CASSYGVNYGYTF. The CDR3 coding sequence is TGTGCCAGCAGTTACGGGGTTAACTATGGCTACACCTTC.

The genes are TRBV7-8 and TRBJ2-7; tentative D call: TRBD1 (6 bases). Germline lookup yields CDR1 SGHVS and CDR2 FQNEAQ. CDR3 length: 15 residues. With 5 bases removed from V and 0 bases from J, the gap between germline ends came to 14 bases. The CDR3 region has the DNA TGTGCCAGCAGCGTGGGGCAGGGGCCCTCCTACGAGCAGTACTTC. Translating gives CASSVGQGPSYEQYF.

The J gene is TRBJ2-3, the V gene TRBV30; TRBD2 is a possible D gene (6 bases). CDR1 is GTSNPN, CDR2 SVGIG, per germline (reference sequence). The CDR3 has 14 amino acids. Trimming took 8 bases from V and 0 from J, leaving 15 bases between them. CDR3 amino acids: CATGGAASTDTQYF. The CDR3 region has the DNA TGTGCCACCGGAGGGGCTGCGAGCACAGATACGCAGTATTTT. The full variable domain, completed using reference TRBV30 and TRBJ2-3, is SQTIHQWPATLVQPVGSPLSLECTVEGTSNPNLYWYRQAAGRGLQLLFYSVGIGQISSEVPQNLSASRPQDRQFILSSKKLLLSDSGFYLCATGGAASTDTQYFGPGTRLTVL.

The rearrangement uses TRBV12-5 and TRBJ1-5; D is uncertain. V was pared by 5 bases and J by 3 bases, with 14 bases between. Per germline, CDR1 LGHNT and CDR2 FRNRAP. The CDR3 runs 15 residues. DNA of the CDR3: TGTGCTAGTGGTGCCGGGGTCCAAGTCAATCAGCCCCAGCATTTT. Protein product: CASGAGVQVNQPQHF.

This clone occurred once. The V call is TRBV28, the J call TRBJ1-4, with a possible D match to TRBD1 (5 bases). CDR3 length: 14 residues. Trimming shortened V by 5 bases and J by 8 bases, and 15 bases separated the two germline ends. Germline CDR1 and CDR2: MDHEN and SYDVKM. The CDR3 loop is CASSNVGVGEKLFF. The CDR3 nucleotides read TGTGCCAGCAGTAATGTAGGGGTGGGCGAAAAACTGTTTTTT.

The chain joins TRBV11-2 to TRBJ2-1, with 8 bases aligning to TRBD2. The CDR3 consists of 16 residues. V shed 5 bases and J 8 bases; nucleotides not matched to a gene: 14. Germline V gene lookup returns CDR1 SGHAT and CDR2 FQNNGV. The CDR3 DNA sequence: TGTGCCAGCAGCCCACCCGGGACTAGGAGATACGATGAGCAGTTCTTC. Translating it yields CASSPPGTRRYDEQFF. The entire variable domain, with the rest obtained from reference TRBV11-2 and TRBJ2-1, is as follows: EAGVAQSPRYKIIEKRQSVAFWCNPISGHATLYWYQQILGQGPKLLIQFQNNGVVDDSQLPKDRFSAERLKGVDSTLKIQPAKLEDSAVYLCASSPPGTRRYDEQFFGPGTRLTVL.

The rearrangement uses TRBV14 and TRBJ2-1, with 8 bases aligning to TRBD1. The CDR3 runs to 18 residues. After removal of 4 bases from V and 1 base from J, the junction contained 12 bases not matched to a gene. Germline lookup yields CDR1 SGHDN and CDR2 FVKESK. The CDR3 is CASSPVARQGRSYNEQFF. The CDR3 DNA reads as TGTGCCAGCAGCCCCGTCGCCCGACAGGGGCGGTCCTACAATGAGCAGTTCTTC.